The clone carrying this T cell receptor (beta chain) was recorded many times. Antigen specificity is unknown. The source of the sample is a study of T cells in Graves' hyperthyroidism and ophthalmopathy. Amplified TCR beta CDR3 regions came from RNA transcripts. TCR CDR3 underwent first-round RT-PCR with the HTBI primer set. TCRdb reprocessed the multiplex PCR reads via MiXCR and lists one record per CDR3 protein. Of approximately 710,000 distinct CDR3 sequences listed, around a sixth were seen once; the top ten hold roughly 16%. Overall study findings and caveats: Patients with ophthalmopathy were separated from those with stable hyperthyroidism by a 13 V-J model.

Sequenced input: blood. This receptor was identified in a man over 45 with Graves' hyperthyroidism.

CDR3 residues: CASSAGAVSYEQYF. The DNA of the CDR3 is TGTGCCAGCAGCGCGGGAGCGGTCTCCTACGAGCAGTACTTC. The chain employs TRBV6-1 and TRBJ2-7; 7 bases map to TRBD2. V dropped 6 bases and J dropped 0; count of bases not matched to a gene: 5. The CDR3 has 14 residues. Germline V CDR1 and CDR2: MNHNS, SASEGT.